This TCR beta chain was documented in a study of T-cell memory formation after mild COVID-19. Study-wide context: For the most part, TCR clusters were specific to one donor. Study findings and constraints: Cross-reactive memory apparently joined, as some responding clones appeared in pre-infection memory. CD4+ bias marked clones expanding day 15 to 37, unlike balanced contracting clones. For contracting clones, CD4+ ones sat mainly in CM and EM, CD8+ in EMRA.

The CDR3 is made up of 16 amino acids. Germline V gene lookup returns CDR1 MNHEY and CDR2 SMNVEV (reference sequence). V lost 3 bases and J 0 bases, leaving 13 bases between the germline ends. A single record per CDR3 protein comes from TCRdb applying MiXCR to the 5' RACE reads. The sample has about 430,000 distinct CDR3 sequences, roughly 26% seen once. The count of this clonotype is one. Its antigen is still unknown. V is TRBV27 and J is TRBJ2-3; tentative D call: TRBD1 (6 bases). The sequencing input was PBMCs or a T cell subset sorted from them (not recorded which). The clonotype originates from an adult woman who had mild COVID-19 (a few samples of this study predate the infection). Cell type and time point are not known. Here the CDR3 reads CASSFRTAPSTDTQYF. The DNA of the CDR3 is TGTGCCAGCAGTTTCCGGACAGCCCCTAGCACAGATACGCAGTATTTT.